This entry lists 30 T cell receptor beta chains sequenced from one sample in a study of Graves' ophthalmopathy and Graves' hyperthyroidism. The TCR beta CDR3 regions underwent amplification from RNA transcripts. Amplification began with first-round RT-PCR using HTBI primers, then second-round multiplex PCR was performed. TCRdb called the multiplex PCR reads again in MiXCR, with one record for every CDR3 protein. The sample carries 350,000 to 400,000 distinct CDR3 sequences, approximately 20% recorded once. Sequencing was performed on peripheral blood. The source is a woman younger than 30 with Graves' ophthalmopathy.

This chain uses TRBV25-1 with TRBJ2-5, with D maybe TRBD1 (6 bases). The ends were cut back, 0 bases at V and 4 bases at J, with 15 bases in the middle. This CDR3 has 16 residues. In germline, CDR1 is MGHDK, CDR2 SYGVNS. The CDR3 DNA sequence: TGTGCCAGCAGTGAATACCATCTTCAGGGGAGAGAGACCCAGTACTTC. It is translated as CASSEYHLQGRETQYF.

This clonotype has a count of ten or more. The chain joins TRBV12-3 or TRBV12-4 to TRBJ2-5, with D maybe TRBD1 (5 bases). The CDR3 has 13 residues. Trimming took off 1 base at V and 3 bases at J, with 6 bases between the two ends. CDR3 nucleotide sequence: TGTGCCAGCAGTTTAGTAGGGGAAGAGACCCAGTACTTC. This encodes CASSLVGEETQYF.

This clonotype appeared many times. The chain joins TRBV7-2 to TRBJ2-7; the D gene is possibly TRBD2 (6 bases). The germline V and J ends were trimmed by 3 bases and 2 bases, with 11 bases remaining between them. CDR3 length: 14 residues. Germline CDR1 reads SGHTA; CDR2 reads FQGNSA. The CDR3 DNA reads TGTGCCAGCAGCTTTATTGGAGGGACCTACGAGCAGTACTTC. Translation: CASSFIGGTYEQYF.

This clonotype was seen many times. The chain couples TRBV11-2 to TRBJ1-5; the D gene is possibly TRBD1 (5 bases). Germline-derived CDR1 and CDR2 are SGHAT and FQNNGV. Trimming left V 0 bases short and J 3 bases short, with 9 bases between. This CDR3 is 15 amino acids long. The CDR3 coding sequence is TGTGCCAGCAGCTTAGACCAGGGCCCCAATCAGCCCCAGCATTTT. It translates to CASSLDQGPNQPQHF.

The chain recombines TRBV12-3 or TRBV12-4 with TRBJ2-7; 11 bases are shared with TRBD2. The J segment lost 2 bases and the V segment lost 6 bases, leaving 9 bases of the junction unmatched. There are 16 residues in the CDR3. The CDR3 is CASRLTSGMLTYEQYF. CDR3 nucleotides: TGTGCCAGCAGACTGACTAGCGGGATGTTAACCTACGAGCAGTACTTC.

This clonotype showed up many times. DNA of the CDR3: TGCAGTGCTAAACGACAGATGAACACTGAAGCTTTCTTT. Translation: CSAKRQMNTEAFF. The V call is TRBV20-1, the J call TRBJ1-1; weak D call: TRBD1 (5 bases). The ends were cut back, 4 bases at V and 0 bases at J, with 9 bases in the middle. The germline V gene encodes CDR1 DFQATT and CDR2 SNEGSKA (reference sequence). The CDR3 runs to 13 residues.

This clonotype occurred many times. The chain employs TRBV19 and TRBJ2-5; D may correspond to TRBD1 or TRBD2 (5 bases each). V was shortened by 3 bases and J by 5 bases, with 13 bases between the two germline ends. The CDR3 loop spans 14 amino acids. CDR1 LNHDA and CDR2 SQIVND come from the germline V gene (reference sequence). The CDR3 DNA sequence: TGTGCCAGTAGTATGGGTCGGGACCGGGAGACCCAGTACTTC. It encodes CASSMGRDRETQYF.

The chain's CDR3 is CSASSGQGGGYTF. CDR3 DNA: TGCAGTGCTAGCTCCGGGCAGGGCGGAGGCTACACCTTC. The chain links TRBV20-1 to TRBJ1-2, with D perhaps TRBD1 (5 bases). CDR3 length: 13 amino acids. Germline-derived CDR1 and CDR2 are DFQATT and SNEGSKA (reference sequence). The ends were cut back, 3 bases at V and 8 bases at J, with 16 bases in the middle.

This clonotype occurred many times. The rearrangement links TRBV18 to TRBJ2-5, with D unresolved. CDR1 and CDR2 from the germline V gene are KGHSH and LQKENI. This CDR3 has 10 residues. V was pared by 11 bases and J by 4 bases, with 8 bases between. CDR3 DNA: TGTGCCTTGGGTGGAGAGACCCAGTACTTC. Its protein is CALGGETQYF.

The V and J genes are TRBV24-1 and TRBJ1-1, with D tentatively TRBD1 (6 bases). With 5 bases removed from V and 2 bases from J, the gap between germline ends came to 8 bases. The CDR3 consists of 13 residues. Germline CDR1 is KGHDR and CDR2 is SFDVKD. CDR3 amino acids: CATSVGGNTEAFF. For the CDR3, the DNA is TGTGCCACCAGTGTGGGGGGCAACACTGAAGCTTTCTTT.

In this sample, this clonotype turned up many times. The CDR3: CATSDRSGRRDTGELFF. DNA for the CDR3: TGTGCCACCAGTGACCGTAGCGGGAGAAGGGATACCGGGGAGCTGTTTTTT. The chain uses TRBV24-1 and TRBJ2-2; 9 positions agree with TRBD2. V lost 4 bases to trimming and J lost 5 bases; unmatched junction nucleotides: 10. Germline CDR1 KGHDR, CDR2 SFDVKD. This CDR3 spans 17 amino acids.

The table lists this clonotype with many counts. J is TRBJ2-7 and V is TRBV2, with D possibly being TRBD1 (6 bases). The CDR3 loop spans 16 amino acids. Trimming shortened V by 5 bases and J by 9 bases, and 26 bases separated the two germline ends. Germline V CDR1 and CDR2: SNHLY, FYNNEI. CDR3 residues: CASSYTPAGVVGGQYF. CDR3 DNA: TGTGCCAGCAGTTATACCCCCGCCGGGGTGGTAGGGGGGCAGTACTTC.

This clonotype has just one count. The genes are TRBV11-2 and TRBJ2-2, with TRBD2 matching over 9 bases. CDR3 length equals 16 residues. V gave up 4 bases and J gave up 4 bases; unmatched junction bases: 7. CDR1 is SGHAT, CDR2 FQNNGV, per germline. In DNA form, the CDR3 reads TGTGCCAGCAGCTCCGATAGCGGGAGTACCACCGGGGAGCTGTTTTTT. This gives the protein CASSSDSGSTTGELFF.

This clonotype was recorded at least ten times. The chain carries TRBV30 and TRBJ2-7, with D unclear. V lost 3 bases and J lost 7, with 19 bases in between. This CDR3 region has 14 residues. The germline V gene encodes CDR1 GTSNPN and CDR2 SVGIG (reference sequence). The CDR3 sequence is CAWRVDSFVGEQYF. The CDR3 DNA reads as TGTGCCTGGAGGGTCGATTCATTCGTGGGGGAGCAGTACTTC. The variable domain in full, completed from reference TRBV30 and TRBJ2-7, reads SQTIHQWPATLVQPVGSPLSLECTVEGTSNPNLYWYRQAAGRGLQLLFYSVGIGQISSEVPQNLSASRPQDRQFILSSKKLLLSDSGFYLCAWRVDSFVGEQYFGPGTRLTVT.

V gene TRBV19 combines with J gene TRBJ2-5; D gene unclear. CDR1 and CDR2 from the germline V gene are LNHDA and SQIVND (reference sequence). The CDR3 contains 13 residues. Deletions cut 4 bases from V and 5 bases from J, with 11 bases between. The CDR3 here is CASSKNLLETQYF. In nucleotides, the CDR3 is TGTGCCAGTAGTAAAAATTTATTGGAGACCCAGTACTTC.

This clonotype was recorded at least ten times. This chain connects TRBV11-2 to TRBJ2-7; D call uncertain. CDR3 length: 13 amino acids. Germline CDR1 is SGHAT and CDR2 is FQNNGV. The germline V and J ends were trimmed by 5 bases and 9 bases, with 17 bases remaining between them. The CDR3 region has the DNA TGTGCCAGCAGCCAGATCCCCCTAGAAGGGCAGTACTTC. Translation gives CASSQIPLEGQYF.

Ten or more counts support this clonotype. The chain joins TRBV30 to TRBJ1-2; TRBD1 might be the D (6 bases). In germline, CDR1 is GTSNPN, CDR2 SVGIG (reference sequence). The CDR3 spans 15 residues. V lost 0 bases and J lost 5, with 16 bases in between. The CDR3 loop reads CAWSVRGAGGYGYTF. Here the CDR3 DNA reads TGTGCCTGGAGTGTACGGGGGGCAGGAGGGTATGGCTACACCTTC.

The gene calls are TRBV28 and TRBJ2-7; D unclear. The CDR3 is 13 amino acids. V was trimmed by 5 bases and J by 1 base, leaving 9 bases between them. The germline gives CDR1 MDHEN, CDR2 SYDVKM. In DNA form, the CDR3 reads TGTGCCAGCAGTATGCGGACGTCCTACGAGCAGTACTTC. Its protein is CASSMRTSYEQYF.

The table lists this clonotype with many counts. A much bigger clone sits one base away, suggesting this may be a read error. The chain combines TRBV6-2 or TRBV6-3 with TRBJ1-1; D gene ambiguous. The germline V gene has CDR1 MNHEY and CDR2 SVGEGT. The CDR3 totals 12 residues. The ends were cut back, 5 bases at V and 3 bases at J, with 7 bases in the middle. CDR3 residues: CASSPLDTEAFF. The CDR3 nucleotides read TGTGCCAGCAGTCCCCTGGACACTGAAGCTTTCTTT.

This clonotype appeared a few times. The rearrangement links TRBV30 to TRBJ2-2; D not resolved. This CDR3 contains 13 residues. CDR1 and CDR2 (germline): GTSNPN, SVGIG (reference sequence). Trimming stripped 5 bases from V and 1 base from J, with 8 bases between. The CDR3: CAWGPMNTGELFF. The CDR3 nucleotides read TGTGCCTGGGGGCCTATGAACACCGGGGAGCTGTTTTTT.

CDR3 in amino acids: CASSPGVGRTGASYEQYF. The CDR3 nucleotides are TGTGCCAGCTCACCCGGGGTAGGCAGGACAGGGGCTTCCTACGAGCAGTACTTC. The J gene is TRBJ2-7, the V gene TRBV18; 9 nucleotides match TRBD1. The ends lost 3 bases at V and 1 base at J; junction bases unmatched: 13. Germline V gene sequence: CDR1 KGHSH, CDR2 LQKENI. CDR3 length: 18 amino acids.

There are many counts of this clonotype. The rearrangement links TRBV11-2 to TRBJ2-7; 9 nucleotides agree with TRBD1. Looked up from germline, CDR1 is SGHAT and CDR2 is FQNNGV. J gave up 3 bases and V 4 bases, and 7 bases lay outside the gene matches. This CDR3 spans 15 amino acids. CDR3 coding DNA: TGTGCCAGCAGCTCATCCCCGGGACAGGGCTACGAGCAGTACTTC. Translation: CASSSSPGQGYEQYF. Full variable domain (rest looked up from reference TRBV11-2 and TRBJ2-7): EAGVAQSPRYKIIEKRQSVAFWCNPISGHATLYWYQQILGQGPKLLIQFQNNGVVDDSQLPKDRFSAERLKGVDSTLKIQPAKLEDSAVYLCASSSSPGQGYEQYFGPGTRLTVT.

This clonotype has at least ten counts. This chain joins TRBV6-1 and TRBJ1-6; D remains ambiguous. Trimming pared 8 bases from V and 5 bases from J, leaving 7 bases between. This CDR3 comprises 12 residues. The germline gives CDR1 MNHNS, CDR2 SASEGT. The chain's CDR3 is CASGRDNSPLHF. CDR3 coding DNA: TGTGCCAGCGGCCGGGATAATTCACCCCTCCACTTT.

The sample holds many counts of this clonotype. This rearrangement joins TRBV9 to TRBJ2-2, with D perhaps assigned TRBD1 or TRBD2 (5 bases each). The CDR3 length is 18 residues. V was shortened by 3 bases and J by 5 bases, with 23 bases between the two germline ends. CDR1 is SGDLS and CDR2 is YYNGEE in the germline V gene. CDR3 amino acids: CASSGGGRALSNTGELFF. Written as DNA, the CDR3 is TGTGCCAGCAGCGGAGGAGGCAGGGCCCTCTCCAATACCGGGGAGCTGTTTTTT.

This clonotype was seen ten or more times. The chain couples TRBV7-8 to TRBJ2-5, with a possible D match to TRBD2 (5 bases). The CDR3 is 13 residues long. V dropped 5 bases and J dropped 4 bases, with 11 bases sitting between them. Germline V gives CDR1 SGHVS, CDR2 FQNEAQ. CDR3 bases: TGTGCCAGCAGCCTCGTAAGCGGAGAGACCCAGTACTTC. This encodes CASSLVSGETQYF.

The J gene is TRBJ1-1, the V gene TRBV29-1; D unresolved. The CDR3 loop spans 10 amino acids. V lost 5 bases to trimming and J lost 5 bases, with 6 bases between them. Germline V gene lookup returns CDR1 SQVTM and CDR2 ANQGSEA. CDR3 in DNA: TGCAGCGTTCTGAGGACTGAAGCTTTCTTT. Its protein is CSVLRTEAFF.

This sequence joins TRBV12-3 or TRBV12-4 and TRBJ1-5; D is perhaps TRBD1 (5 bases). This CDR3 is built from 13 residues. The V gene lost 4 bases and the J gene lost 7 bases, with 11 bases spanning the gap. CDR3 nucleotide sequence: TGTGCCAGCAGTTGGCGGGGGGGGCAGCCCCAGCATTTT. Protein product: CASSWRGGQPQHF.

This clonotype was found a few times. The chain recombines TRBV4-2 with TRBJ1-2, with TRBD1 as a possible D gene (5 bases). Trimming left V 0 bases short and J 4 bases short, with 12 bases between. Germline loops: CDR1 LGHNA, CDR2 YNFKEQ. The CDR3 totals 15 residues. CDR3 sequence: CASSQDHLQGYGYTF. In DNA form, the CDR3 reads TGTGCCAGCAGCCAAGACCACTTGCAGGGCTATGGCTACACCTTC.

This clonotype showed up many times. This may be a read error, as it is one base from a much larger clone. This chain connects TRBV6-5 to TRBJ2-4; the D is unclear. The CDR3 sequence is 14 residues long. Per the germline V gene, CDR1 is MNHEY and CDR2 is SVGAGI. Trimming removed 2 bases from V and 7 bases from J, with 12 bases in between. The CDR3 protein is CASSYPSQTNIQYF. The DNA for the CDR3 is TGTGCCAGCAGTTACCCTTCCCAGACCAACATTCAGTACTTC.

In its sample, this clonotype was seen many times. The chain employs TRBV28 and TRBJ1-1; a weak D match, TRBD1 (5 bases). Germline CDR1 MDHEN, CDR2 SYDVKM. Trimming shortened V by 6 bases and J by 0 bases, and 11 bases separated the two germline ends. There are 14 residues in the CDR3. CDR3 sequence reads: CASRWDGLNTEAFF. CDR3 nucleotides: TGTGCCAGCAGATGGGACGGATTGAACACTGAAGCTTTCTTT.